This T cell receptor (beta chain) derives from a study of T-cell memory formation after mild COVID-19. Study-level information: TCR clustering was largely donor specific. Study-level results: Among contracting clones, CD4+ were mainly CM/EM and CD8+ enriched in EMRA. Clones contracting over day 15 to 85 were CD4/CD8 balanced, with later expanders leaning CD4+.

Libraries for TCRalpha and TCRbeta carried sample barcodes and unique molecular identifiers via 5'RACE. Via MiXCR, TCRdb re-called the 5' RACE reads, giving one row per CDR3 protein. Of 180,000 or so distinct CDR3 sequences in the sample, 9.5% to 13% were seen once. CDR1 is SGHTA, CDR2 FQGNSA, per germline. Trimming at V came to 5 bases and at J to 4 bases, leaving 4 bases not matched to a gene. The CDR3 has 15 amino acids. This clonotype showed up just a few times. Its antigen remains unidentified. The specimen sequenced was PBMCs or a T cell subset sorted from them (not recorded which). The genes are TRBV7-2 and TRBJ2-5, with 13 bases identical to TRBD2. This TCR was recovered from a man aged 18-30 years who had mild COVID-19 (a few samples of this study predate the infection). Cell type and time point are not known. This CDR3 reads CASSRGLAGAETQYF. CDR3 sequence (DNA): TGTGCCAGCAGCCGAGGACTAGCGGGGGCAGAGACCCAGTACTTC.